Below, 14 T cell receptor beta chains from the same sample are listed, as sequenced in a study of blood T cell repertoires in COVID-19. Sequenced by immunoSEQ multiplex PCR; TCRdb stores in-frame clones only, minus some. This table holds 200,000 or so clones, roughly 90% found once. Sequenced sample: peripheral blood. The origin of the receptors is a man over 45 with COVID-19, enrolled during active disease.

This chain uses TRBV10-3 with TRBJ2-7, with 12 bases aligning to TRBD2. The junction had 2 bases not matched to a gene; V was cut back by 2 bases and J by 0 bases. The CDR3 is made up of 16 amino acids. The germline gives CDR1 ENHRY, CDR2 SYGVKD. This CDR3 reads CAISEGLAGSSYEQYF. Here the CDR3 DNA reads TGTGCCATCAGTGAGGGACTAGCGGGGAGCTCCTACGAGCAGTACTTC.

The chain employs TRBV5-1 and TRBJ1-5, with TRBD1 identical over 10 bases. J was trimmed by 6 bases and V by 4 bases; bases with no gene match: 4. Germline lookup yields CDR1 SGHRS and CDR2 YFSETQ. The CDR3 covers 14 residues. In DNA, the CDR3 is TGCGCCAGCAGCATAGGACAGGGGGTTCAGCCCCAGCATTTT. Translation gives CASSIGQGVQPQHF.

The chain joins TRBV5-1 to TRBJ2-4, with D maybe TRBD2 (6 bases). In germline, CDR1 is SGHRS, CDR2 YFSETQ. The V and J ends lost 7 bases and 0 bases respectively, with 11 bases between them. This CDR3 has 14 amino acids. CDR3: CASSGTLAKNIQYF. The DNA for the CDR3 is TGCGCCAGCTCCGGGACTTTAGCCAAAAACATTCAGTACTTC.

The chain combines TRBV11-2 with TRBJ1-4; 7 bases fit TRBD1. The CDR3 spans 16 residues. Trimming took 5 bases from V and 3 from J; bases not matched to a gene: 9. The germline CDR1 and CDR2 sequences are SGHAT and FQNNGV. Here the CDR3 reads CASSRYLDRANEKLFF. The CDR3 bases are TGTGCCAGCAGCCGCTACTTAGACAGGGCTAATGAAAAACTGTTTTTT.

This chain uses TRBV7-9 with TRBJ2-5, with D tentatively TRBD1 (6 bases). The CDR3 has 15 residues. Trimming removed 6 bases at V and 0 bases at J, with 14 bases between. Germline loops: CDR1 SEHNR, CDR2 FQNEAQ (reference sequence). The DNA of the CDR3 is TGTGCCAGCAGTATGGACAGCCAATACCAAGAGACCCAGTACTTC. Amino acids: CASSMDSQYQETQYF.

The V and J genes are TRBV28 and TRBJ1-2, with 8 bases aligning to TRBD1. The junction had 7 bases not matched to a gene; V was cut back by 3 bases and J by 4 bases. Germline loops: CDR1 MDHEN, CDR2 SYDVKM. The CDR3 loop spans 15 amino acids. The CDR3 protein is CASSFGTGQTYGYTF. The CDR3 coding sequence is TGTGCCAGCAGTTTCGGGACAGGCCAAACCTATGGCTACACCTTC.

This chain connects TRBV11-2 to TRBJ2-7; D is perhaps TRBD1 (6 bases). The germline V and J ends were trimmed by 1 base and 7 bases, with 20 bases remaining between them. Per germline, CDR1 SGHAT and CDR2 FQNNGV. The CDR3 spans 16 residues. CDR3 sequence (DNA): TGTGCCAGCAGCTTAGTTTTGCCAGGGGCAAGGGCTGAGCAGTACTTC. Protein sequence: CASSLVLPGARAEQYF.

This clone appeared a single time. The J gene is TRBJ1-6, the V gene TRBV7-9; a weak D match, TRBD1 (6 bases). The V end was cut by 5 bases, the J end by 5 bases, with 10 bases between. The CDR3 is made up of 14 amino acids. Germline lookup yields CDR1 SEHNR and CDR2 FQNEAQ (reference sequence). The CDR3 region is CASSIGQNNSPLHF. The CDR3 DNA follows: TGTGCCAGCAGCATCGGACAGAATAATTCACCCCTCCACTTT.

The chain employs TRBV7-3 and TRBJ2-1, with TRBD2 matching over 14 bases. From germline, CDR1 is SGHTA and CDR2 FQGTGA. The CDR3 loop spans 15 amino acids. Losses at the gene ends were 5 bases for V and 6 bases for J; bases not matched to a gene: 3. The CDR3 bases are TGTGCCAGCAGCCGACTAGCGGGGGGGCCCAATGAGCAGTTCTTC. Translated: CASSRLAGGPNEQFF. Based on the CDR3 plus reference TRBV7-3 and TRBJ2-1, the full variable domain is GAGVSQTPSNKVTEKGKYVELRCDPISGHTALYWYRQSLGQGPEFLIYFQGTGAADDSGLPNDRFFAVRPEGSVSTLKIQRTERGDSAVYLCASSRLAGGPNEQFFGPGTRLTVL.

The chain recombines TRBV10-3 with TRBJ2-5; a weak D match, TRBD1 (5 bases). The V and J ends lost 6 bases and 2 bases respectively, with 13 bases between them. The CDR3 is 14 amino acids. Germline V gene sequence: CDR1 ENHRY, CDR2 SYGVKD. For the CDR3, the DNA is TGTGCCATCAGGGAAACAGGAAATCAAGAGACCCAGTACTTC. It codes for CAIRETGNQETQYF.

This sequence joins TRBV19 and TRBJ1-5; possibly TRBD1 for D (6 bases). The CDR3 is 15 amino acids. The germline gives CDR1 LNHDA, CDR2 SQIVND (reference sequence). V was shortened by 7 bases and J by 2 bases, with 15 bases between the two germline ends. CDR3 amino acids: CASNLQGVGNQPQHF. Here the CDR3 DNA reads TGTGCCAGTAATCTACAGGGTGTCGGCAATCAGCCCCAGCATTTT.

The V and J genes are TRBV5-1 and TRBJ1-1, with D possibly matching TRBD1 (6 bases). Trimming cost V 2 bases and J 1 base, with 9 bases left between them. The CDR3 loop spans 14 amino acids. Germline loops: CDR1 SGHRS, CDR2 YFSETQ. Here the CDR3 reads CASSFTGPNTEAFF. Written as DNA, the CDR3 is TGCGCCAGCAGCTTTACAGGGCCGAACACTGAAGCTTTCTTT.

This chain links TRBV7-2 with TRBJ1-4; possibly TRBD1 for D (6 bases). The germline V and J ends were trimmed by 4 bases and 7 bases, with 10 bases remaining between them. In germline, CDR1 is SGHTA, CDR2 FQGNSA. The CDR3 spans 13 residues. The CDR3 region has the DNA TGTGCCAGCAGCTACAGGGTGGGTGAAAAACTGTTTTTT. Translation gives CASSYRVGEKLFF.

The gene calls are TRBV4-1 and TRBJ1-2; no reliable D call. The CDR3 is made up of 17 amino acids. Trimming pared 3 bases from V and 5 bases from J, leaving 22 bases between. CDR1 is MGHRA, CDR2 YSYEKL, per germline. The CDR3 loop reads CASSHPLGPGSSYGYTF. The CDR3 DNA is TGCGCCAGCAGCCACCCTCTCGGGCCGGGGAGCTCATATGGCTACACCTTC.